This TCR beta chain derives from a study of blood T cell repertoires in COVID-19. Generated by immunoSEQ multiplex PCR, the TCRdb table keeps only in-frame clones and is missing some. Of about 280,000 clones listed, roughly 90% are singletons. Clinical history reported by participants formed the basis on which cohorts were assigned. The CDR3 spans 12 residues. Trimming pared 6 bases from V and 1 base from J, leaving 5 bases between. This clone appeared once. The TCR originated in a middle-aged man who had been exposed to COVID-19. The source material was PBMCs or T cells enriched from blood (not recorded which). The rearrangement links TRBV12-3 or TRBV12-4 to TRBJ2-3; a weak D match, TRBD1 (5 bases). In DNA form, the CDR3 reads TGTGCCAGCAGGACAGGCACAGATACGCAGTATTTT. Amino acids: CASRTGTDTQYF.